The next 12 T cell receptor beta chains were all read from a single sample in a study of siplizumab effects on memory and regulatory T cells. The protocol was immunoSEQ multiplex PCR, while the TCRdb copy is restricted to in-frame clones and leaves out a portion. The profile shows over 50,000 clones, over 65% of them singletons. The source material was memory CD4+ T cells sorted from blood. These receptors were obtained from a human donor in good health.

The chain recombines TRBV2 with TRBJ1-1, with a possible D match to TRBD1 (5 bases). Germline V gene lookup returns CDR1 SNHLY and CDR2 FYNNEI. The V end was cut by 6 bases, the J end by 5 bases, with 22 bases between. The CDR3 runs to 16 residues. DNA of the CDR3: TGTGCCAGCAGGGACCTATGGGCTGTAGAGGGGACTGAAGCTTTCTTT. This encodes CASRDLWAVEGTEAFF.

This clone was observed a few times. The CDR3 DNA reads as TGCGCCAGCAGACGACAGGGGGAGGACCAAGAGACCCAGTACTTC. Translating gives CASRRQGEDQETQYF. This chain joins TRBV5-1 and TRBJ2-5, with 9 positions matching TRBD1. CDR1 is SGHRS and CDR2 is YFSETQ in the germline V gene. The CDR3 consists of 15 residues. Trimming cost V 5 bases and J 0 bases; bases outside gene matches: 5.

The rearrangement joins TRBV7-8 to TRBJ1-5, with D maybe TRBD1 (5 bases). The CDR3 covers 14 residues. V shed 5 bases and J shed 16 bases, with 24 bases lying between them. Germline-derived CDR1 and CDR2 are SGHVS and FQNEAQ. CDR3: CASSRDNSRGPIHF. As DNA, the CDR3 is TGTGCCAGCAGCCGAGACAATTCCCGGGGACCGATACATTTT.

This clone has a handful of counts. The V gene is TRBV28, the J gene TRBJ1-5; D may be TRBD1 (5 bases). This CDR3 comprises 16 residues. Germline loops: CDR1 MDHEN, CDR2 SYDVKM. V gave up 5 bases and J gave up 6 bases, with 20 bases separating them. CDR3: CASSIPGRVGVQPQHF. The CDR3 coding sequence is TGTGCCAGCAGTATTCCGGGACGGGTAGGGGTTCAGCCCCAGCATTTT.

The chain has TRBV18 and TRBJ1-5, with D perhaps TRBD1 (5 bases). Per the germline V gene, CDR1 is KGHSH and CDR2 is LQKENI. V shed 3 bases and J shed 4 bases, with 10 bases lying between them. The CDR3 extends over 14 amino acids. The CDR3 is CASSPPGPNQPQHF. In DNA, the CDR3 is TGTGCCAGCTCACCCCCGGGGCCGAATCAGCCCCAGCATTTT.

This chain uses TRBV25-1 with TRBJ2-2; unclear D gene. The CDR3 covers 15 residues. Trimming stripped 3 bases from V and 4 bases from J, with 12 bases between. Per germline, CDR1 MGHDK and CDR2 SYGVNS. CDR3 coding DNA: TGTGCCAGCAGTGACCGGGCCAGAACCACCGGGGAGCTGTTTTTT. Encoded protein: CASSDRARTTGELFF.

The chain uses TRBV6-5 and TRBJ1-5; D perhaps matches TRBD1 (6 bases). This CDR3 region has 14 residues. The V end lost 5 bases, the J end lost 6 bases, and 14 bases lay between the germline ends. Germline CDR1 and CDR2: MNHEY and SVGAGI. The CDR3 DNA sequence: TGTGCCAGCAGTGAGAATACGGGGGCTCAGCCCCAGCATTTT. It translates to CASSENTGAQPQHF.

The rearrangement uses TRBV2 and TRBJ2-3, with a possible D match to TRBD1 (6 bases). The CDR3 loop spans 14 amino acids. The germline V and J ends were trimmed by 7 bases and 0 bases, with 11 bases remaining between them. Germline assignment: CDR1 SNHLY and CDR2 FYNNEI. The CDR3 coding sequence is TGTGCCAGCAAAGTTGGACAGAGCACAGATACGCAGTATTTT. Protein product: CASKVGQSTDTQYF. Combining the CDR3 with reference TRBV2 and TRBJ2-3 gives the whole variable domain EPEVTQTPSHQVTQMGQEVILRCVPISNHLYFYWYRQILGQKVEFLVSFYNNEISEKSEIFDDQFSVERPDGSNFTLKIRSTKLEDSAMYFCASKVGQSTDTQYFGPGTRLTVL.

The chain carries TRBV5-4 and TRBJ2-4; D tentatively fits TRBD1 or TRBD2 (5 bases each). Germline V CDR1 and CDR2: SGHNT, YYREEE (reference sequence). The CDR3 spans 14 residues. Deletions cut 0 bases from V and 8 bases from J, with 12 bases between. This chain's CDR3 is CASSLGGDSDIQYF. In DNA form, the CDR3 reads TGTGCCAGCAGCTTGGGAGGGGATTCGGACATTCAGTACTTC.

This CDR3 is CASSHLVRTGGIGTDTQYF. CDR3 nucleotide sequence: TGCGCCAGCAGCCACCTTGTGAGGACAGGGGGCATCGGCACAGATACGCAGTATTTT. The V gene is TRBV5-1, the J gene TRBJ2-3; 11 bases fit TRBD1. CDR3 length: 19 amino acids. Germline assignment: CDR1 SGHRS and CDR2 YFSETQ. V gave up 4 bases and J gave up 1 base; unmatched junction bases: 14.

The V and J genes are TRBV5-1 and TRBJ2-1, with a tentative D call TRBD1 (6 bases). This CDR3 comprises 15 residues. The germline V and J ends were trimmed by 2 bases and 2 bases, with 11 bases remaining between them. Germline V gene sequence: CDR1 SGHRS, CDR2 YFSETQ. CDR3 nucleotides: TGCGCCAGCAGCTTAGGGACAAAAACCTACAATGAGCAGTTCTTC. This gives the protein CASSLGTKTYNEQFF.

Only one count was recorded for this clone. The chain has TRBV27 and TRBJ2-4, with D perhaps matching TRBD2 (5 bases). The length of the CDR3 is 15 residues. The V end was cut by 3 bases, the J end by 7 bases, with 16 bases between. Per germline, CDR1 MNHEY and CDR2 SMNVEV (reference sequence). The CDR3 is CASSLRGRSGNIQYF. The CDR3 DNA is TGTGCCAGCAGTTTGAGAGGGCGGTCGGGGAACATTCAGTACTTC.